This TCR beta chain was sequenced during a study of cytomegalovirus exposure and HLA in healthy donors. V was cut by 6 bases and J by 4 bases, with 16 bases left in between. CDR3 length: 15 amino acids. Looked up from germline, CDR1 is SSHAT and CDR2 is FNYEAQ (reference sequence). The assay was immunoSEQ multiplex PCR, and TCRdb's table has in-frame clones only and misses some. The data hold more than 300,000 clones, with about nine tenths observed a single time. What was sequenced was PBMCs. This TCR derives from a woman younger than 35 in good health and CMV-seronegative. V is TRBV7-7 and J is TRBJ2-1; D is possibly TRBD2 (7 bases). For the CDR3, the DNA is TGTGCCAGCAGTCCCATAGGGGGGGGTTACAATGAGCAGTTCTTC. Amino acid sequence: CASSPIGGGYNEQFF.